This T cell receptor (beta chain) was identified during a study of CD8 T cells in ankylosing spondylitis. Points from the study as a whole: Within ankylosing spondylitis blood, a TCR beta motif made up of eight highly homologous variants appeared to be characteristic.

This clonotype was seen ten or more times. The antigen is undetermined. TCRdb recomputed calls from the 5' RACE reads with MiXCR, one row per CDR3 protein. The sample has 210,000 or so distinct CDR3 sequences, 8% to 9% seen once; the top ten hold 4% to 5.5%. The sample consisted of blood, either unsorted or a sorted T cell fraction (not recorded which). The TCR sequence derives from a female donor with ankylosing spondylitis or in good health (not recorded which).

The CDR3 spells CASSPSRKGVGYEQYF. CDR3 sequence (DNA): TGTGCCAGCTCACCCTCTCGGAAGGGAGTGGGGTACGAGCAGTACTTC. The chain uses TRBV18 and TRBJ2-7; a possible D gene is TRBD2 (5 bases). From germline, CDR1 is KGHSH and CDR2 LQKENI. The CDR3 consists of 16 residues. V was shortened by 3 bases and J by 4 bases, with 19 bases between the two germline ends.